Listed below are T cell receptor beta chains from one sample, sequenced in a study of OX40 agonist ivuxolimab in advanced cancers. Method: immunoSEQ multiplex PCR; TCRdb's copy keeps in-frame clones and lacks some. The sample lists about 80,000 clones, 90% to 95% occurring once. The sequencing used CD4+ or CD8+ T cells sorted from blood, collected in a trial of the OX40 agonist ivuxolimab. These receptors were obtained from an adult with an advanced solid tumor such as melanoma, head and neck, liver or kidney cancer. Each CDR3 is given with its conserved first and last residue. D genes are given only for firm matches. Size values are once, few and many counts, or a class for expanded clones, and some rows have none.

>TRBV4-1|TRBD1|.|TRBJ2-5
TGCGCCAGCAGCCAAACAGGGGGCCTGGAGACCCAGTACTTC
CASSQTGGLETQYF
>TRBV5-8|.|.|TRBJ2-5
TGTGCCAGCAGCTTGGACAGGGCCCAAGAGACCCAGTACTTC
CASSLDRAQETQYF
>TRBV11-2|.|.|TRBJ2-2
TGTGCCAGCAGCTTAGAAGTTGCGAACACCGGGGAGCTGTTTTTT
CASSLEVANTGELFF
>TRBV10-3|TRBD2|.|TRBJ2-7
TGTGCCATCAGCTCTAGCGGGAGTGTGTACTTC
CAISSSGSVYF
>TRBV5-4|.|.|TRBJ1-1
TGTGCCAGCAGGCCAGGGGATTTGAACACTGAAGCTTTCTTT
CASRPGDLNTEAFF
>TRBV18|TRBD1|.|TRBJ1-4
TGTGCCAGCTCATCGGACAGGGTTGGGCTGAAGATGACTAATGAAAAACTGTTTTTT
CASSSDRVGLKMTNEKLFF
>TRBV28|.|.|TRBJ1-2
TGTGCCAGCAGTGTACCTCGGGGGACTAACTATGGCTACACCTTC
CASSVPRGTNYGYTF
>TRBV5-1|.|.|TRBJ2-5
TGCGCCAGCAGCTTCCAAGAGACCCAGTACTTC
CASSFQETQYF
>TRBV10-1|.|.|TRBJ2-4
TGCGCCAGCAGTGATGTGGCGTCGCACGGCATTCAGTACTTC
CASSDVASHGIQYF
>TRBV27|.|once|TRBJ1-2
TGTGCCAGCAGTTCCCACCAGACTCCTGGTGGCTACACCTTC
CASSSHQTPGGYTF
>TRBV19|.|.|TRBJ2-4
TGTGCCAGTTCCCATACGACTAGAGAAACTGGAATAGCCAAAAACATTCAGTACTTC
CASSHTTRETGIAKNIQYF
>TRBV5-1|TRBD1|.|TRBJ2-2
TGCGCCAGCAGCCCGGACAGGACCACCGGGGAGCTGTTTTTT
CASSPDRTTGELFF
>TRBV28|TRBD1|.|TRBJ1-5
TGTGCCAGCAGTCACAGGGGTATCAATCAGCCCCAGCATTTT
CASSHRGINQPQHF
>TRBV5-4|TRBD2|.|TRBJ2-1
TGTGCCAGCAGCCCAACTAGCGGGATATTCTACAATGAGCAGTTCTTC
CASSPTSGIFYNEQFF
>TRBV5-5|.|.|TRBJ2-5
TGTGCCAGCAGCTTCTCGCGTTGGGGGTCTGGGGAGACCCAGTACTTC
CASSFSRWGSGETQYF
>TRBV12-5|.|.|TRBJ2-2
TGTGCTAGTGGTCCGCCTGGTAACACCGGGGAGCTGTTTTTT
CASGPPGNTGELFF
>TRBV7-9|.|.|TRBJ2-7
TGTGCCAGCAGCTTGGGGACGACCCGCTCCTACGAGCAGTACTTC
CASSLGTTRSYEQYF
>TRBV5-1|.|.|TRBJ2-6
TGCGCCAGCAGCTCTCAGTCCGTACAGGTGGCGGGGGCCAACGTCCTGACTTTC
CASSSQSVQVAGANVLTF
>TRBV30|TRBD2|once|TRBJ2-3
TGTGCCTGGAAACTAGCGGGATCCACAGATACGCAGTATTTT
CAWKLAGSTDTQYF
>TRBV7-9|TRBD2|.|TRBJ2-7
TGTGCCAGCGGGGGGGGTTACGAGCAGTACTTC
CASGGGYEQYF
>TRBV28|TRBD2|once|TRBJ2-1
TGTGCCAGCAGTGCGCTGGCGGGAGTAACTGGTGAGCAGTTCTTC
CASSALAGVTGEQFF
>TRBV18|TRBD2|.|TRBJ2-1
TGTGCCAGCTCACCGGGACTAGCGGGAGGAGGAAATGAGCAGTTCTTC
CASSPGLAGGGNEQFF
>TRBV5-1|TRBD1|.|TRBJ2-7
TGCGCCAGCAGCCCCCATGGGACAGGGGGCCACTACGAGCAGTACTTC
CASSPHGTGGHYEQYF